This T cell receptor beta chain was profiled in a study of blood T cells in healthy people across ages. Whole-study results and caveats: PBMCs went unsorted, and a conclusive naive versus antigen-experienced comparison was therefore prevented.

It was with a sample-barcoded 5' primer and a J-beta primer mix that a second PCR of about 7 to 12 cycles was run. Each cDNA molecule carried a tag from a template-switch adaptor that contained 12 random nucleotides. From the 5' RACE reads, TCRdb called clonotypes with MiXCR, one entry per CDR3 protein. The sample holds about 680,000 distinct CDR3 sequences; about half are singletons and the top ten take roughly 30%. CDR3 length equals 14 residues. Deletions cut 3 bases from V and 3 bases from J, with 14 bases between. CDR1 DFQATT and CDR2 SNEGSKA come from the germline V gene (reference sequence). Notes on this clonotype: Its antigen is undetermined.

This rearrangement joins TRBV20-1 to TRBJ2-5; maybe TRBD1 (6 bases). The source material was blood. The receptor's source is a woman in her fifties or sixties in good health. The CDR3 sequence: CSASRDTGEETQYF. Written as DNA, the CDR3 is TGCAGTGCTAGCCGGGACACTGGGGAAGAGACCCAGTACTTC.